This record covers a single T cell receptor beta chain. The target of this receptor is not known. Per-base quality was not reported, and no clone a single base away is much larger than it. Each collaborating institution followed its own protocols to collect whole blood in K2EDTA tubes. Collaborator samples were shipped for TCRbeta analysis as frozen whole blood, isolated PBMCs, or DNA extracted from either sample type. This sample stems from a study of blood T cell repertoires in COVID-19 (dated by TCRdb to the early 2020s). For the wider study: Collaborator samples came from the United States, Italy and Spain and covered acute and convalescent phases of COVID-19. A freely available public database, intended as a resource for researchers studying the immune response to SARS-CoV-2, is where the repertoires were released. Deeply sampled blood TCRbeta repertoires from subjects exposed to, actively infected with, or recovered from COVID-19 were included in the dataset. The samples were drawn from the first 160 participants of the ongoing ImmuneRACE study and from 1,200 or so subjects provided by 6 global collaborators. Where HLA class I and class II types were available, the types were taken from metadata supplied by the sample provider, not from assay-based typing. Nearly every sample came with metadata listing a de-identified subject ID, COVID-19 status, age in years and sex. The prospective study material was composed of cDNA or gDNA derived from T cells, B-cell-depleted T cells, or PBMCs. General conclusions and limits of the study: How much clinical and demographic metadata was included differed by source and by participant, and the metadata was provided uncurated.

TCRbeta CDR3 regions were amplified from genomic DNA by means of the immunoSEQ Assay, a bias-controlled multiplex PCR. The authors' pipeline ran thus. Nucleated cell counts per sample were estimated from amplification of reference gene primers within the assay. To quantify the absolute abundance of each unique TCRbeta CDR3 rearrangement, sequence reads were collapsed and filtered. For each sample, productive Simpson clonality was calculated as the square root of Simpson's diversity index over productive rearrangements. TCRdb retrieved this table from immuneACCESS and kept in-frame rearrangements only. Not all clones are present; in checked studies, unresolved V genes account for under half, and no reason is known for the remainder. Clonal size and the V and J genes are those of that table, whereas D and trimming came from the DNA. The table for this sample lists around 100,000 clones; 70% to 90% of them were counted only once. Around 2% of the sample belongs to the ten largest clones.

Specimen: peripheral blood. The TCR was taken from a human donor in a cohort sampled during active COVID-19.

The encoded CDR3 is CASSHIATNRAGELFF. DNA sequence: TGCGCCAGCAGCCACATTGCCACGAACAGGGCCGGGGAGCTGTTTTTT. The chain is encoded by TRBV4-1 joined to TRBJ2-2, with TRBD1 as a weak D call on 6 bases. The V end loses 3 bases and the J end loses 6 bases, and a stretch of 17 bases separates them. Counted from cysteine to phenylalanine, this CDR3 has 16 amino acids. The CDR3 DNA has 48 bases and is translated from base 1. CDR1 MGHRA and CDR2 YSYEKL are derived from the germline V gene.